This paragraph reports one T cell receptor beta chain. V was cut by 4 bases and J by 7 bases, with 9 bases left in between. The CDR3 length is 12 residues. CDR1 and CDR2 (germline): KGHDR, SFDVKD. RNA in amounts of roughly 0.45 to 1 ug was reverse transcribed with random hexamers. In TCRdb, the immunoSEQ multiplex PCR reads were re-called with MiXCR into one record per CDR3 protein. The top ten clones hold 0.1% of a sample with 200,000 to 300,000 distinct CDR3 sequences, 90% to 97% of them seen once. This specimen comes from a study of CD8 T cells in Susac syndrome. The chain uses TRBV24-1 and TRBJ1-1; D unresolved. This clonotype originated in a human donor with Susac syndrome. Material: CD4+ T cells from PBMCs. CDR3 region: CATSDAYDEAFF. Here the CDR3 DNA reads TGTGCCACCAGTGACGCTTACGATGAAGCTTTCTTT.